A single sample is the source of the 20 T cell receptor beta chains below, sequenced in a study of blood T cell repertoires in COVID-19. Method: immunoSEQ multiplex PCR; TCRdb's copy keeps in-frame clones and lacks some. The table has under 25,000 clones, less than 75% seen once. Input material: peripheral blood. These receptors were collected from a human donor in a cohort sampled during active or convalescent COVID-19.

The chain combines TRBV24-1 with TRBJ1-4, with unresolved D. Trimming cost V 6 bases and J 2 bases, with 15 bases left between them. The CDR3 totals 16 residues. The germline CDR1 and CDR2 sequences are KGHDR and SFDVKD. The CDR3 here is CATSTVTDGTNEKLFF. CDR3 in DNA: TGTGCCACCAGTACGGTAACAGACGGTACTAATGAAAAACTGTTTTTT.

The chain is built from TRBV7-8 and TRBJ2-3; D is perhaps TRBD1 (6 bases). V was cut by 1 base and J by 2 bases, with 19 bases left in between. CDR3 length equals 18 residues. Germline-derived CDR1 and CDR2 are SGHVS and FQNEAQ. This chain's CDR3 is CASSLVFRTEVNTDTQYF. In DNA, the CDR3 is TGTGCCAGCAGCTTAGTTTTTCGGACAGAGGTTAACACAGATACGCAGTATTTT.

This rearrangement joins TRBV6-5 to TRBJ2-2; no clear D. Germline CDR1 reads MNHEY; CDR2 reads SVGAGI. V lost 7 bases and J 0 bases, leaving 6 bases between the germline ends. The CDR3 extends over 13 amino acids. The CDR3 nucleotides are TGTGCCAGCATATATGCGAACACCGGGGAGCTGTTTTTT. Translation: CASIYANTGELFF.

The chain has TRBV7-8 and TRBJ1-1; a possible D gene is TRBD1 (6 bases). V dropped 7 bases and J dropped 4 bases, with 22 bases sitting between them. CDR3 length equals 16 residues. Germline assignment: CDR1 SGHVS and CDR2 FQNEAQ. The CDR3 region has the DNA TGTGCCAGCATCATTTATAGGGCGGGGGGCCGCACTGAAGCTTTCTTT. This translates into CASIIYRAGGRTEAFF.

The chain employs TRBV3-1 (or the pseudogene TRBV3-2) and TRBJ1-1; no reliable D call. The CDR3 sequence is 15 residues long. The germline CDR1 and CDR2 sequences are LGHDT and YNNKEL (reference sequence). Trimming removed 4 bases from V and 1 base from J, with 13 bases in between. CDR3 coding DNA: TGTGCCAGCAGCCGGCCTAACGAGCGGAACACTGAAGCTTTCTTT. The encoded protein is CASSRPNERNTEAFF.

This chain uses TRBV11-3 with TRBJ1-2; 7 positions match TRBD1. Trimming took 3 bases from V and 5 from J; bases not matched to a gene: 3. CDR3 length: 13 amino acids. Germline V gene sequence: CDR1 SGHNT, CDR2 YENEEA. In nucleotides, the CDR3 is TGTGCCAGCAGCTTCGGGACAGCTTATGGCTACACCTTC. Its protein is CASSFGTAYGYTF.

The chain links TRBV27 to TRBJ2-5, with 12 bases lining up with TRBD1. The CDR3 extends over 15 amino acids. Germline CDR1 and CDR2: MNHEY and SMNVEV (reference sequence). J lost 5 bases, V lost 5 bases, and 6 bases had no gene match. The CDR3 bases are TGTGCCAGCAGTACCGGGACAGGGGGCGTGGAGACCCAGTACTTC. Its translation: CASSTGTGGVETQYF.

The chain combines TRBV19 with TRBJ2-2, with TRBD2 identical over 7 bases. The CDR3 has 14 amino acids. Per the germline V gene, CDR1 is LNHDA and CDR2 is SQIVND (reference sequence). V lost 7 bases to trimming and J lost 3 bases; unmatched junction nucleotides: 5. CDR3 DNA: TGTGCCAGTACGGGGGGAGAGGACACCGGGGAGCTGTTTTTT. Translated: CASTGGEDTGELFF.

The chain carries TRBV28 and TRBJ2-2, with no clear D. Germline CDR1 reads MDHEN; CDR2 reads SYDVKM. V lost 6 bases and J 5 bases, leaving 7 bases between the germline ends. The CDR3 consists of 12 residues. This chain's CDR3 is CASRQLTGELFF. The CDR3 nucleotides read TGTGCCAGCAGACAGTTGACCGGGGAGCTGTTTTTT.

CDR3 sequence reads: CASSLWDRNTEAFF. CDR3 sequence (DNA): TGCGCCAGCAGCCTATGGGACAGGAACACTGAAGCTTTCTTT. The chain links TRBV5-1 to TRBJ1-1; TRBD1 matches at 7 bases. There are 14 residues in the CDR3. The germline V gene has CDR1 SGHRS and CDR2 YFSETQ. V was pared by 4 bases and J by 1 base, with 4 bases of the junction left unmatched.

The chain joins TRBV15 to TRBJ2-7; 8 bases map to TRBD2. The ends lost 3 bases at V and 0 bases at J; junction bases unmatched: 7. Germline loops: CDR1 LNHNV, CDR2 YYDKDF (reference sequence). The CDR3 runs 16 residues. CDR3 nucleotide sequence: TGTGCCACCAGCAGTGAAGTAGCGGGAAGCTCCTACGAGCAGTACTTC. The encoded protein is CATSSEVAGSSYEQYF.

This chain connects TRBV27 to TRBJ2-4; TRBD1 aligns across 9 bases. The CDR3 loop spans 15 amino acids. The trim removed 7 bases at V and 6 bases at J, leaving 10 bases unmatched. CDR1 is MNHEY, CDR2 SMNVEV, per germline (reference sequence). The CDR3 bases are TGTGCCAGCAAATTAACAGGGGGCCTAAGAAACATTCAGTACTTC. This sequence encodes CASKLTGGLRNIQYF.

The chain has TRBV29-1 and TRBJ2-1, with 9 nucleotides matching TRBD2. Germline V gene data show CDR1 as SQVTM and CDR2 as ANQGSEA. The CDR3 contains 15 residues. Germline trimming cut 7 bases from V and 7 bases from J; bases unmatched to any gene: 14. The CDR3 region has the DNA TGCAGCGGTGGGGGCGGTAGTAGCGGGAGAAATGAGCAGTTCTTC. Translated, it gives CSGGGGSSGRNEQFF.

CDR3: CASSPTGREYF. The CDR3, as DNA: TGCGCCAGCAGCCCCACAGGGAGGGAGTACTTC. The gene calls are TRBV5-1 and TRBJ2-7, with TRBD2 as a possible D gene (7 bases). The germline V and J ends were trimmed by 4 bases and 11 bases, with 13 bases remaining between them. This CDR3 contains 11 residues. From germline, CDR1 is SGHRS and CDR2 YFSETQ.

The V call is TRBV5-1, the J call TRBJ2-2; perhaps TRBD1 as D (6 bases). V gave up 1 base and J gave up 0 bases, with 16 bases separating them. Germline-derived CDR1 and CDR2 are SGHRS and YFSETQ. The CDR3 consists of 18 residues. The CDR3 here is CASSLTLRAGANTGELFF. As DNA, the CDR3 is TGCGCCAGCAGCTTGACGCTTAGGGCAGGGGCGAACACCGGGGAGCTGTTTTTT.

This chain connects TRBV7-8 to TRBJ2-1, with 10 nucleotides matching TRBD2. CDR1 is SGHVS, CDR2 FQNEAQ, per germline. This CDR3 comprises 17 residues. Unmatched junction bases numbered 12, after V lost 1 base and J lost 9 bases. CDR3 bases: TGTGCCAGCAGCTTAGAGGCTCTAGCGGGAGTTAAGAGTGAGCAGTTCTTC. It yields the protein CASSLEALAGVKSEQFF.

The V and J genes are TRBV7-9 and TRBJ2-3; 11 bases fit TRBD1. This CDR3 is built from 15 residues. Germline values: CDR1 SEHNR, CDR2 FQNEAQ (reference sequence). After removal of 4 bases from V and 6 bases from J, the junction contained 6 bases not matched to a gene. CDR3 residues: CASSSDRGLGDTQYF. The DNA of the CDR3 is TGTGCCAGCAGCTCGGACAGGGGGCTGGGGGATACGCAGTATTTT. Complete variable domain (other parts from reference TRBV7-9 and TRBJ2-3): DTGVSQNPRHKITKRGQNVTFRCDPISEHNRLYWYRQTLGQGPEFLTYFQNEAQLEKSRLLSDRFSAERPKGSFSTLEIQRTEQGDSAMYLCASSSDRGLGDTQYFGPGTRLTVL.

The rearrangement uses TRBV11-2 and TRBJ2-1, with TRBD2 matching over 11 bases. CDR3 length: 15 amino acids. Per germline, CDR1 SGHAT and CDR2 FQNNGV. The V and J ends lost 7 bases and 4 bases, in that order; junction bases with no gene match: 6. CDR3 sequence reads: CASKRLAGLYNEQFF. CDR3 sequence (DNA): TGTGCCAGCAAAAGACTAGCGGGACTGTACAATGAGCAGTTCTTC.

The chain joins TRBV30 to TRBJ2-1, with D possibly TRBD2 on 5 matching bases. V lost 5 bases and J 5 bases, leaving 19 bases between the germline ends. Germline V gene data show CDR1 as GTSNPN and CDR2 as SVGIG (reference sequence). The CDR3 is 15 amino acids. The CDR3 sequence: CAWWSRGRDHNEQFF. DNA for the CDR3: TGTGCCTGGTGGAGCCGGGGTCGGGATCACAATGAGCAGTTCTTC.

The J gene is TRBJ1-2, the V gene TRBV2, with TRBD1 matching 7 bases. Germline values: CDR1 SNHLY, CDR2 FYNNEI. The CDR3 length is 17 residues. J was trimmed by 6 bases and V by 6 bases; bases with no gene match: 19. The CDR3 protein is CASSPSRGRVWVDGYTF. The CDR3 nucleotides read TGTGCCAGCAGCCCTTCTAGGGGGCGCGTATGGGTCGATGGCTACACCTTC. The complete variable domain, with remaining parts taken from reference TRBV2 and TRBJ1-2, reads EPEVTQTPSHQVTQMGQEVILRCVPISNHLYFYWYRQILGQKVEFLVSFYNNEISEKSEIFDDQFSVERPDGSNFTLKIRSTKLEDSAMYFCASSPSRGRVWVDGYTFGSGTRLTVV.